This passage covers 6 T cell receptor beta chains from one sample sequenced in a study of T cell responses to AZD1222 COVID-19 vaccine (dated by TCRdb to 2020 to 2023). The library was built by means of the immunoSEQ multiplex PCR assay. The immuneACCESS repertoire file appears here via TCRdb, limited to in-frame rearrangements. These files lack a portion of the clones; in checked studies, under half of the deficit traces to unresolved V genes, and the cause of the others is not known. Here the sample has more than 100,000 clones; approximately 84% occur a single time. The ten most abundant clones make up more than 6.5% of the sample. The time point tag for this specimen amounts to: baseline before first vaccination. Sequencing was performed on peripheral blood, taken on day 0 of AZD1222 vaccination. The receptor set was obtained from an adult in good health.

The chain has TRBV28 and TRBJ1-2; no firm D call. Germline assignment: CDR1 MDHEN and CDR2 SYDVKM. Trimming shortened V by 5 bases and J by 2 bases, and 15 bases separated the two germline ends. CDR3 length equals 15 residues. The CDR3 spells CASSHPKPQNYGYTF. The CDR3 DNA reads as TGTGCCAGCAGTCACCCTAAGCCTCAGAACTATGGCTACACCTTC.

As to this clone: Other DNA sequences of this sample code for an identical CDR3. CDR3 amino acids: CASSPPGETQYF. In DNA, the CDR3 is TGTGCCAGCTCACCACCGGGTGAGACCCAGTACTTC. The genes are TRBV18 and TRBJ2-5, with D unresolved. Trimming shortened V by 0 bases and J by 5 bases, and 4 bases separated the two germline ends. CDR3 length: 12 amino acids. Germline CDR1 KGHSH, CDR2 LQKENI.

This chain links TRBV3-1 (or the pseudogene TRBV3-2) with TRBJ2-7; D is possibly TRBD2 (7 bases). V lost 4 bases and J lost 2, with 12 bases in between. There are 14 residues in the CDR3. Germline V CDR1 and CDR2: LGHDT, YNNKEL (reference sequence). The CDR3 region has the DNA TGTGCCAGCAGCCTAGGGGGGGGTACCTACGAGCAGTACTTC. As protein: CASSLGGGTYEQYF.

The chain joins TRBV19 to TRBJ1-4; the D gene is possibly TRBD1 (5 bases). The CDR3 extends over 12 amino acids. The V and J ends lost 5 bases and 5 bases respectively, with 6 bases between them. Germline values: CDR1 LNHDA, CDR2 SQIVND (reference sequence). CDR3: CASSRGNEKLFF. In DNA, the CDR3 is TGTGCCAGTAGTCGGGGGAATGAAAAACTGTTTTTT.

V and J are TRBV5-4 and TRBJ2-4; the match to TRBD1 covers 9 bases. This CDR3 region has 17 residues. Trimming cost V 0 bases and J 0 bases; bases outside gene matches: 4. CDR1 and CDR2 from the germline V gene are SGHNT and YYREEE (reference sequence). Here the CDR3 reads CASSLAGTGIAKNIQYF. CDR3 in DNA: TGTGCCAGCAGCTTGGCCGGGACAGGGATAGCCAAAAACATTCAGTACTTC.

In its sample, this clone was seen once. V is TRBV12-5 and J is TRBJ1-2; 7 bases match TRBD1. CDR1 and CDR2 from the germline V gene are LGHNT and FRNRAP. This CDR3 has 14 residues. V shed 7 bases, J shed 7 bases, and the junction held 12 bases outside the gene matches. CDR3 sequence reads: CASVEGEGAGGYTF. The CDR3 bases are TGTGCTAGTGTTGAAGGGGAGGGGGCTGGTGGCTACACCTTC.